Given below is one TCR beta chain in context. What it binds is not known. V gave up 2 bases and J gave up 5 bases, with 11 bases separating them. The length of the CDR3 is 14 residues. Germline assignment: CDR1 MDHEN and CDR2 SYDVKM. These data come from a study of OX40 agonist ivuxolimab in advanced cancers. Study information: Ivuxolimab was administered intravenously to patients at 0.01 to 10 mg/kg every 2 weeks. Study-level points and caveats: Expanded clones were, on average, more numerous in CD8+ T cells than in CD4+.

Generated by immunoSEQ multiplex PCR, the TCRdb table keeps only in-frame clones and is missing some. The sample lists about 38,000 clones; almost 80% were seen once. Material: CD4+ or CD8+ T cells sorted from blood, obtained in a trial of the OX40 agonist ivuxolimab. The rearrangement joins TRBV28 to TRBJ2-3, with a weak D call TRBD2 (6 bases). The TCR comes from an adult with an advanced solid tumor such as melanoma, head and neck, liver or kidney cancer. CDR3 residues: CASSLPGAVDTQYF. In DNA form, the CDR3 reads TGTGCCAGCAGTTTACCGGGAGCTGTAGATACGCAGTATTTT.